This entry is about one T cell receptor (beta chain). The antigen this receptor binds is unknown. No per-base quality is available; no much larger clone lies one base away. Based on the germline V gene, the CDR1 and CDR2 sequences are SGHAT and FQNNGV. Spanning cysteine to phenylalanine, the CDR3 consists of 15 amino acids. Of the read, only the CDR3 DNA is kept; its 45 bases are in frame from base 1. Trimming accounts for 5 bases at V and 2 bases at J, while the number of junction bases matched to no gene is 6. The sample comes from a study of blood T cell repertoires in COVID-19 (dated by TCRdb to about 2020). Study-level background: Collaborator samples came from the United States, Italy and Spain and covered acute and convalescent phases of COVID-19. A freely available public database, intended as a resource for researchers studying the immune response to SARS-CoV-2, is where the repertoires were released. The samples were drawn from two sources: the first 160 participants of the ongoing ImmuneRACE study, and 950 to 1,500 subjects contributed by 6 global collaborators. The material from the prospective study consisted of cDNA or gDNA derived from T cells, B-cell-depleted T cells, or PBMCs. Subjects who had been exposed to COVID-19, were actively infected with it, or had recovered from it provided the deeply sampled blood TCRbeta repertoires that made up the dataset. The sample metadata nearly always contained a de-identified subject ID, COVID-19 status, age in years and sex. HLA class I and class II types, where available, came from metadata supplied by the sample provider rather than from assay-based typing. What the research found in general, with its limitations: How much clinical and demographic metadata was included differed by source and by participant, and the metadata was provided uncurated.

TCRbeta CDR3 regions were amplified from genomic DNA by means of the immunoSEQ Assay, a bias-controlled multiplex PCR. The published analysis was carried out like this. Nucleated cell counts per sample were estimated from amplification of reference gene primers within the assay. To quantify the absolute abundance of each unique TCRbeta CDR3 rearrangement, sequence reads were collapsed and filtered. For each sample, productive Simpson clonality was calculated as the square root of Simpson's diversity index over productive rearrangements. Here the immuneACCESS table is served through TCRdb, limited to in-frame sequences with V and J called. Missing clones are a known gap in these copies; in checked studies unresolved V genes cover under half, and the rest lacks a known reason. Clone size and the V and J calls come from that table; the DNA yielded D and trimming. The sample table lists around 60,000 clones, about 86% of them with a count of one. The top ten constitute roughly 28% of the sample.

The collaborating institutions used their own protocols to collect whole blood in K2EDTA tubes. For TCRbeta analysis, collaborator samples were shipped as frozen whole blood, as isolated PBMCs, or as DNA extracted from either sample type. The specimen sequenced was peripheral blood. The receptor's source is a woman older than 75 with active or convalescent COVID-19. In this chain, TRBV11-2 is recombined with TRBJ2-3; 8 bases in the junction line up with TRBD2. The CDR3 in this case is CASSPRAGVTDTQYF. The nucleotides are TGTGCCAGCAGCCCCCGAGCGGGGGTCACAGATACGCAGTATTTT.